The sequence of this T cell receptor (beta chain) was determined in a study of identical twins. Broader study findings: Researchers reported weaker excess twin sharing in beta out-of-frame sequences. Twin-shared out-of-frame alpha sequences showed excess low generation probability. Cord blood beta clonotypes present at high abundance carried fewer insertions; no such pattern appeared in memory repertoires.

There are 19 residues in the CDR3. Germline lookup yields CDR1 DFQATT and CDR2 SNEGSKA (reference sequence). From the 5' RACE reads, TCRdb called clonotypes with MiXCR, one entry per CDR3 protein. The sample shows roughly 1.6 million distinct CDR3 sequences, about 32% of them seen only once. As for this clonotype: Its antigen is undetermined.

This TCR was sampled from a newborn girl in good health. This sequence joins TRBV20-1 and TRBJ2-1; TRBD2 matches 10 bases. The J call may be in error: the DNA end matches TRBJ2-7 better. Sequenced input: cord blood. The DNA of the CDR3 is TGCAGTGCTTCCGTTAGCGGGGGGCTCCCTCCCAGCTCCTACAATGAGCAGTACTTC. The encoded protein is CSASVSGGLPPSSYNEQYF.